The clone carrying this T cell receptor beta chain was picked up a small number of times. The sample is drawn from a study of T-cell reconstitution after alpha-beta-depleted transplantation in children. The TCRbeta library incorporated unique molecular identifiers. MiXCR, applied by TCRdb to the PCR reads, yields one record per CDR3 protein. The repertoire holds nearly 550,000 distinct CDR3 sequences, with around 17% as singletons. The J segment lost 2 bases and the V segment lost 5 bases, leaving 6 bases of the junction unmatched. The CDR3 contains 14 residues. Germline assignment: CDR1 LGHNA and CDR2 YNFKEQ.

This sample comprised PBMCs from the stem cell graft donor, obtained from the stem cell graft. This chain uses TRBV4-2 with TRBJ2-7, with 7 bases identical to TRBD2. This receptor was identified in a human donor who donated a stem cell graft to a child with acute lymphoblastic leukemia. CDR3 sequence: CASSEGGPAYEQYF. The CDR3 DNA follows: TGTGCCAGCAGCGAGGGAGGGCCAGCCTACGAGCAGTACTTC.